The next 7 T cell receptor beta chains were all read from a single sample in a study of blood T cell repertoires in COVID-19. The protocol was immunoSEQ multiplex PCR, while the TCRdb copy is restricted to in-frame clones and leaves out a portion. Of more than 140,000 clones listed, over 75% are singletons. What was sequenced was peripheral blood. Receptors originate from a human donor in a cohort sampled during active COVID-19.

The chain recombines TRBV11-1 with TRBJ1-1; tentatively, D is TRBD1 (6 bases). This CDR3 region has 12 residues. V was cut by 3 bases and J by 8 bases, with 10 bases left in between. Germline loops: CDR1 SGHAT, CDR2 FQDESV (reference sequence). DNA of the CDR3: TGTGCCAGCAGCTTTAACAGGGCGGAAGCTTTCTTT. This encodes CASSFNRAEAFF.

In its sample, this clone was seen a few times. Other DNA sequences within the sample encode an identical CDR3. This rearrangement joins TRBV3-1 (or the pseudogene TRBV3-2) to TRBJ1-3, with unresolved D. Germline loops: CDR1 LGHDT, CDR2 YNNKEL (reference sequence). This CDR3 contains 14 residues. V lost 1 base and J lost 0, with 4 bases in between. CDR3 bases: TGTGCCAGCAGCCAAGGGAGCTCTGGAAACACCATATATTTT. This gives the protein CASSQGSSGNTIYF.

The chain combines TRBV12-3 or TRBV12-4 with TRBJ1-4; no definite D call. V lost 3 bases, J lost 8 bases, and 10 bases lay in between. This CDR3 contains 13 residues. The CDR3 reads CASSFTGGEKLFF. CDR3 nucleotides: TGTGCCAGCAGTTTTACGGGTGGCGAAAAACTGTTTTTT.

CDR3 bases: TGTGCCAGCAGCTTAGGACAGGTCTACGAGCAGTACTTC. Its protein product is CASSLGQVYEQYF. The rearrangement uses TRBV7-9 and TRBJ2-7, with D perhaps matching TRBD1 (6 bases). V lost 1 base and J lost 3, with 7 bases in between. This CDR3 has 13 amino acids. Looked up from germline, CDR1 is SEHNR and CDR2 is FQNEAQ (reference sequence).

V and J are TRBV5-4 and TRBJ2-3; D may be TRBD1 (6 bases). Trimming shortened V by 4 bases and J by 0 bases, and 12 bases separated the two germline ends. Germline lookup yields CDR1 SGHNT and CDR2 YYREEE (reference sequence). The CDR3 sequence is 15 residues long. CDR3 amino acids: CASSPQGSSTDTQYF. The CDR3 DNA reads TGTGCCAGCAGCCCACAGGGATCGAGCACAGATACGCAGTATTTT.

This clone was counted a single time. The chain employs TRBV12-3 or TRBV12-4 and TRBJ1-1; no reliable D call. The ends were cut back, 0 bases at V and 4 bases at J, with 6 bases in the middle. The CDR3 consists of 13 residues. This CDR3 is CASSLAGGTEAFF. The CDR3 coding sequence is TGTGCCAGCAGTTTAGCCGGTGGCACTGAAGCTTTCTTT.

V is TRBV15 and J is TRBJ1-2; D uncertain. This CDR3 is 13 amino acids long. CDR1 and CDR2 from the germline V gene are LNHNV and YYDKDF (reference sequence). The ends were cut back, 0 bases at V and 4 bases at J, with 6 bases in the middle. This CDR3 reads CATSRDAVYGYTF. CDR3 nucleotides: TGTGCCACCAGCAGAGATGCGGTCTATGGCTACACCTTC.